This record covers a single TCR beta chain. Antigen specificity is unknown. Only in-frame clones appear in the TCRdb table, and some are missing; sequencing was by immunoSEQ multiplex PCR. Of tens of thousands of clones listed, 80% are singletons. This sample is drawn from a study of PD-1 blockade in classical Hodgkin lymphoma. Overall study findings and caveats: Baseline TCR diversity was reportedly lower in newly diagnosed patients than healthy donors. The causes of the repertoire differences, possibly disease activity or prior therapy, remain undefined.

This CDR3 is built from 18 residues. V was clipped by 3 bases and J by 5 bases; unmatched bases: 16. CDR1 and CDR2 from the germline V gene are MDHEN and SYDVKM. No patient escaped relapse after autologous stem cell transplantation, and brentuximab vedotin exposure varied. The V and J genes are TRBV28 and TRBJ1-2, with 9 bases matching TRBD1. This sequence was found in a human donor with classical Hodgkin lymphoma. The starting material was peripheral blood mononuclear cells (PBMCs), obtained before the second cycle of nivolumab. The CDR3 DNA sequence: TGTGCCAGCAGTTTCCCCCGGGACAGGGTTGAATGGCTTTATGGCTACACCTTC. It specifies CASSFPRDRVEWLYGYTF.